Here is one TCR beta chain with its context. This clonotype was observed once. The specificity of this receptor is unknown. No per-base quality is available; no much larger clone lies one base away. A single read makes a weak case. The record originates from a study of patients and donors after allogeneic stem cell transplantation (dated by TCRdb to 2020 to 2022). The library came from RT-PCR. The sequencer listed for this sample is NextSeq 550. Through fastp at Q25 and MiXCR, TCRdb rebuilt clones from the public reads, retaining in-frame beta chains. One record per CDR3 amino acid sequence lists the most common genes and DNA. This sample comprises 90,000 to 120,000 distinct CDR3 sequences, over 30% of them detected only once. The ten largest clones add up to 27% of the sample. The germline V gene supplies CDR1 ENHRY and CDR2 SYGVKD. The CDR3 measures 14 amino acids from cysteine to phenylalanine. Of all the DNA, just the CDR3 is kept, 42 bases in frame from base 1. Trimming at the junction amounts to 6 bases on V and 2 bases on J, and the germline ends lie 13 bases apart.

Sample: blood, either unsorted or a sorted T cell fraction (not recorded which). Recombination joined TRBV10-3 with TRBJ1-2; a weak D assignment points to TRBD1 (6 bases agree). The TCR comes from a human donor who was either an allogeneic HSCT recipient or a stem cell or donor lymphocyte infusion donor (not recorded which). It is not recorded whose cells these are; they may come from a transplant donor. This receptor carries the CDR3 CAISRGGANYGYTF. The DNA is TGTGCCATCAGCCGCGGGGGCGCGAACTATGGCTACACCTTC.